The 30 T cell receptor beta chains listed next were all sequenced from one sample in a study of cytotoxic CD8 clonotypes in ibrutinib-treated CLL. Only in-frame clones appear in the TCRdb table, and some are missing; sequencing was by immunoSEQ multiplex PCR. The table records tens of thousands of clones, around 60% of them present only once. Specimen: PBMCs, collected after 24 months of ibrutinib treatment. The receptors here all came from a human donor with chronic lymphocytic leukemia.

V is TRBV4-1 and J is TRBJ2-1; D possibly corresponds to TRBD2 (6 bases). This CDR3 contains 16 residues. V dropped 1 base and J dropped 5 bases, with 15 bases sitting between them. Germline CDR1 reads MGHRA; CDR2 reads YSYEKL. In nucleotides, the CDR3 is TGCGCCAGCAGCCAAGCATTCCAGCGGGCCCACAATGAGCAGTTCTTC. Translation gives CASSQAFQRAHNEQFF.

The gene calls are TRBV11-2 and TRBJ2-5; 7 bases line up with TRBD2. The germline gives CDR1 SGHAT, CDR2 FQNNGV. The length of the CDR3 is 14 residues. Trimming took 4 bases from V and 5 from J; bases not matched to a gene: 7. CDR3 residues: CASSSWGGLETQYF. The DNA for the CDR3 is TGTGCCAGCAGCTCCTGGGGGGGGTTGGAGACCCAGTACTTC.

The genes are TRBV6-1 and TRBJ1-5, with D possibly being TRBD1 (6 bases). Trimming removed 4 bases from V and 6 bases from J, with 13 bases in between. The CDR3 has 14 amino acids. The germline gives CDR1 MNHNS, CDR2 SASEGT. This chain's CDR3 is CASSGVQGRQPQHF. The CDR3 region has the DNA TGTGCCAGCAGTGGAGTCCAGGGGCGTCAGCCCCAGCATTTT.

This clone was seen only a few times. This chain joins TRBV5-6 and TRBJ1-4; 8 bases fit TRBD1. The CDR3 covers 14 residues. Germline V gene sequence: CDR1 SGHDT, CDR2 YYEEEE. V lost 1 base and J lost 6; bases outside the gene matches: 2. The CDR3 protein is CASSLWTGHEKLFF. In DNA form, the CDR3 reads TGTGCCAGCAGCTTGTGGACAGGGCATGAAAAACTGTTTTTT.

The gene calls are TRBV7-2 and TRBJ1-1; D gene uncertain. CDR3 length equals 14 residues. The germline V gene has CDR1 SGHTA and CDR2 FQGNSA. V was trimmed by 0 bases and J by 1 base, leaving 6 bases between them. CDR3 loop: CASSLAAWNTEAFF. The DNA for the CDR3 is TGTGCCAGCAGCTTAGCAGCGTGGAACACTGAAGCTTTCTTT.

The rearrangement uses TRBV19 and TRBJ2-7, with D perhaps matching TRBD1 (5 bases). The CDR3 is 13 residues long. V was cut by 5 bases and J by 0 bases, with 8 bases left in between. CDR1 is LNHDA, CDR2 SQIVND, per germline (reference sequence). Here the CDR3 DNA reads TGTGCCAGTAGTCAGGGAATCTCCTACGAGCAGTACTTC. The encoded protein is CASSQGISYEQYF. Full variable domain (rest looked up from reference TRBV19 and TRBJ2-7): DGGITQSPKYLFRKEGQNVTLSCEQNLNHDAMYWYRQDPGQGLRLIYYSQIVNDFQKGDIAEGYSVSREKKESFPLTVTSAQKNPTAFYLCASSQGISYEQYFGPGTRLTVT.

This chain joins TRBV27 and TRBJ2-7; D uncertain. CDR1 MNHEY and CDR2 SMNVEV come from the germline V gene (reference sequence). CDR3 length: 13 residues. Trimming shortened V by 2 bases and J by 2 bases, and 7 bases separated the two germline ends. DNA for the CDR3: TGTGCCAGCAGTTTAGCCCCCGCCTACGAGCAGTACTTC. It translates to CASSLAPAYEQYF.

V is TRBV5-1 and J is TRBJ2-7, with TRBD1 matching 9 bases. Germline-derived CDR1 and CDR2 are SGHRS and YFSETQ. The CDR3 spans 14 residues. The V segment lost 4 bases and the J segment 3 bases; nucleotides outside the gene matches: 5. CDR3: CASSPTGGYYEQYF. The CDR3 DNA reads TGCGCCAGCAGCCCGACAGGGGGATACTACGAGCAGTACTTC.

V and J are TRBV6-5 and TRBJ1-2; no clear D. Trimming stripped 2 bases from V and 8 bases from J, with 9 bases between. The CDR3 totals 12 residues. Germline V lookup: CDR1 MNHEY, CDR2 SVGAGI. CDR3 region: CASSYRVQGYTF. The CDR3 DNA reads as TGTGCCAGCAGTTACCGCGTGCAAGGCTACACCTTC.

V and J are TRBV19 and TRBJ1-1, with TRBD1 as a possible D gene (5 bases). With 5 bases removed from V and 8 bases from J, the gap between germline ends came to 21 bases. The CDR3 is 15 amino acids. CDR1 LNHDA and CDR2 SQIVND come from the germline V gene (reference sequence). As DNA, the CDR3 is TGTGCCAGTAGTTCCGGTGGGGGAGCGGGCGCCGAAGCTTTCTTT. Its translation is CASSSGGGAGAEAFF.

The chain uses TRBV4-1 and TRBJ1-1; 7 bases map to TRBD1. The CDR3 loop spans 17 amino acids. Germline V gives CDR1 MGHRA, CDR2 YSYEKL. Losses at the gene ends were 3 bases for V and 4 bases for J; bases not matched to a gene: 14. CDR3 protein: CASSQYSLQGRSTEAFF. In nucleotides, the CDR3 is TGCGCCAGCAGCCAGTACTCCTTACAGGGGAGGTCCACTGAAGCTTTCTTT.

The chain has TRBV18 and TRBJ2-7; no clear D gene. Germline values: CDR1 KGHSH, CDR2 LQKENI. The V gene lost 1 base and the J gene lost 0 bases, with 7 bases spanning the gap. This CDR3 is built from 14 residues. This chain's CDR3 is CASSPLTDSYEQYF. The CDR3 nucleotides are TGTGCCAGCTCACCACTCACAGACTCCTACGAGCAGTACTTC.

The rearrangement joins TRBV29-1 to TRBJ2-1, with 10 bases aligning to TRBD2. Unmatched junction bases numbered 13, after V lost 7 bases and J lost 7 bases. The CDR3 extends over 15 amino acids. In germline, CDR1 is SQVTM, CDR2 ANQGSEA. The CDR3 nucleotides read TGCAGCGCCAATTGGGTACTAGCGGGAATGAATGAGCAGTTCTTC. Its protein is CSANWVLAGMNEQFF.

The V gene is TRBV7-9, the J gene TRBJ2-2, with a weak D call TRBD2 (7 bases). V dropped 1 base and J dropped 2 bases, with 11 bases sitting between them. CDR1 is SEHNR and CDR2 is FQNEAQ in the germline V gene (reference sequence). This CDR3 spans 16 amino acids. The DNA of the CDR3 is TGTGCCAGCAGCTTAGGTCGGGGGGCCAACACCGGGGAGCTGTTTTTT. This sequence encodes CASSLGRGANTGELFF.

This clone was recorded a few times. The chain recombines TRBV7-9 with TRBJ2-1, with D unclear. The CDR3 loop spans 15 amino acids. Deletions cut 3 bases from V and 2 bases from J, with 11 bases between. Looked up from germline, CDR1 is SEHNR and CDR2 is FQNEAQ (reference sequence). The CDR3: CASSFPTIAYNEQFF. The DNA of the CDR3 is TGTGCCAGCAGCTTCCCCACCATAGCCTACAATGAGCAGTTCTTC.

V usage is TRBV6-1 and J usage is TRBJ2-7; a weak D match, TRBD1 (5 bases). The CDR3 is made up of 12 amino acids. V lost 2 bases and J 4 bases, leaving 6 bases between the germline ends. Germline V gene sequence: CDR1 MNHNS, CDR2 SASEGT. The CDR3 loop is CASSEQGYEQYV. Here the CDR3 DNA reads TGTGCCAGCAGTGAACAGGGTTACGAGCAGTACGTC.

This clone was detected only a few times. The chain uses TRBV30 and TRBJ1-4; no definite D call. Trimming cost V 2 bases and J 1 base, with 5 bases left between them. The germline gives CDR1 GTSNPN, CDR2 SVGIG (reference sequence). This CDR3 contains 13 residues. CDR3 residues: CAWSPGTNEKLFF. The CDR3 DNA is TGTGCCTGGAGTCCGGGAACTAATGAAAAACTGTTTTTT.

The chain joins TRBV9 to TRBJ1-1, with a possible D match to TRBD1 (6 bases). Germline V gene lookup returns CDR1 SGDLS and CDR2 YYNGEE. The germline V and J ends were trimmed by 0 bases and 4 bases, with 13 bases remaining between them. There are 15 residues in the CDR3. The CDR3 bases are TGTGCCAGCAGCGTAGGAGGTCAGGGGTTCACTGAAGCTTTCTTT. It codes for CASSVGGQGFTEAFF.

The CDR3 here is CASSSRQGPYGQYF. CDR3 bases: TGCGCCAGCAGCTCGAGACAGGGGCCGTATGGGCAGTACTTC. The V and J genes are TRBV5-1 and TRBJ2-5; 8 bases align to TRBD1. The CDR3 totals 14 residues. In germline, CDR1 is SGHRS, CDR2 YFSETQ. Trimming at V came to 3 bases and at J to 11 bases, leaving 12 bases not matched to a gene.

V usage is TRBV11-2 and J usage is TRBJ2-1, with TRBD2 as a possible D gene (6 bases). This CDR3 spans 17 amino acids. From germline, CDR1 is SGHAT and CDR2 FQNNGV. The V end was cut by 1 base, the J end by 3 bases, with 16 bases between. This CDR3 is CASSLASWGTFYNEQFF. CDR3 nucleotides: TGTGCCAGCAGCTTAGCGTCGTGGGGGACTTTCTACAATGAGCAGTTCTTC.

Comments on this clone: Germline is not matched at one junction end, which may reflect a read error. The chain recombines TRBV18 with TRBJ1-6, with a weak D call TRBD1 (6 bases). Germline CDR1 reads KGHSH; CDR2 reads LQKENI. CDR3 length equals 15 residues. The CDR3 nucleotides are TGTGCCAGCTCGCCACTCACAGGGTACAATTCACCCCTCCACTTT. Translated: CASSPLTGYNSPLHF.

The CDR3 loop reads CASSQGNGYEQFF. In DNA form, the CDR3 reads TGTGCCAGCAGCCAGGGGAATGGCTATGAGCAGTTCTTC. The chain recombines TRBV4-2 with TRBJ2-1, with D hard to call. The CDR3 is 13 amino acids. Trimming took off 3 bases at V and 8 bases at J, with 11 bases between the two ends. Germline CDR1 LGHNA, CDR2 YNFKEQ.

On this clone: Sequence at one end of the junction differs from germline and may be a read error. The chain combines TRBV6-5 with TRBJ2-1, with D tentatively TRBD1 or TRBD2 (6 bases each). Germline CDR1 reads MNHEY; CDR2 reads SVGAGI. The CDR3 totals 13 residues. The CDR3 spells CASSYRGGSSMVF. As DNA, the CDR3 is TGTGCCAGCAGTTACCGAGGGGGGTCTTCCATGGTCTTC.

The chain links TRBV5-1 to TRBJ2-7; TRBD1 agrees at 7 bases. The CDR3 is 15 amino acids. Germline values: CDR1 SGHRS, CDR2 YFSETQ. J was trimmed by 1 base and V by 4 bases; bases with no gene match: 8. The CDR3 DNA sequence: TGCGCCAGCAGCGTCGGACAGGAGGTATCCTACGAGCAGTACTTC. This sequence encodes CASSVGQEVSYEQYF.

This chain connects TRBV21-1 to TRBJ2-3; the table's D call, TRBD2, was not checked against the DNA. TRBV21-1 represents a pseudogene. The CDR3 sequence is 15 residues long. The CDR3 loop is CASVRPGGITDTQYF. The CDR3 region has the DNA TGTGCCAGCGTACGGCCGGGGGGCATCACAGATACGCAGTATTTT.

CDR3 sequence (DNA): TGTGCCAGTAGTTTGGCAGGGGGATTTGACACTGAAGCTTTCTTT. This codes for CASSLAGGFDTEAFF. The rearrangement uses TRBV19 and TRBJ1-1; 7 positions match TRBD1. The V and J ends lost 5 bases and 3 bases, in that order; junction bases with no gene match: 9. Germline V lookup: CDR1 LNHDA, CDR2 SQIVND (reference sequence). The CDR3 loop spans 15 amino acids.

The chain is built from TRBV29-1 and TRBJ2-3; D uncertain. V lost 3 bases and J lost 11, with 9 bases in between. CDR1 and CDR2 from the germline V gene are SQVTM and ANQGSEA. This CDR3 comprises 10 residues. CDR3 loop: CSVDRYVQYF. The CDR3 DNA sequence: TGCAGCGTTGATCGTTACGTGCAGTATTTT.

V is TRBV5-6 and J is TRBJ2-5; 8 positions agree with TRBD2. Trimming took 4 bases from V and 4 from J; bases not matched to a gene: 21. The germline V gene encodes CDR1 SGHDT and CDR2 YYEEEE. CDR3 length: 19 amino acids. This chain's CDR3 is CASSPDGLAPNSYGETQYF. CDR3 bases: TGTGCCAGCAGCCCGGACGGACTAGCACCAAACAGTTATGGAGAGACCCAGTACTTC.

This clone was detected many times. This rearrangement joins TRBV18 to TRBJ1-2; 9 bases align to TRBD1. V dropped 6 bases and J dropped 6; count of bases not matched to a gene: 8. Germline V gene lookup returns CDR1 KGHSH and CDR2 LQKENI. The CDR3 sequence is 14 residues long. CDR3 region: CASSSAGTGNGYTF. The CDR3 coding sequence is TGTGCCAGCTCTTCGGCCGGGACAGGGAATGGCTACACCTTC.

This clone was recorded a few times. V gene TRBV10-3 combines with J gene TRBJ1-1; TRBD1 aligns across 8 bases. CDR3 length equals 13 residues. CDR1 is ENHRY and CDR2 is SYGVKD in the germline V gene. The ends lost 7 bases at V and 8 bases at J; junction bases unmatched: 9. CDR3 nucleotide sequence: TGTGCCATCAACCCCGAGCGGGACAGGGAAGCTTTCTTT. Translation: CAINPERDREAFF.